This T cell receptor beta chain comes out of a study of blood T cells in healthy people across ages. No fewer than 5 micrograms of total RNA were isolated from every sample. V dropped 0 bases and J dropped 4 bases, with 16 bases sitting between them. Germline values: CDR1 MGHDK, CDR2 SYGVNS. The CDR3 is made up of 17 amino acids. Through a sample-barcoded 5' primer and a J-beta primer mix, a second PCR was run for roughly 6 to 11 cycles. TCRdb used MiXCR to reprocess the 5' RACE reads, holding one entry per CDR3 protein. The data contain some 710,000 distinct CDR3 sequences, around 45% of them seen just once; the ten biggest clones take up roughly 18%.

This chain connects TRBV25-1 to TRBJ2-1; unclear D gene. The receptor was isolated from an elderly man in good health. Sequenced material: blood. CDR3 bases: TGTGCCAGCAGTGAATATTCGTCGCGTGGGCAATACAATGAGCAGTTCTTC. This translates into CASSEYSSRGQYNEQFF. Supplemented by reference TRBV25-1 and TRBJ2-1, the full variable domain reads EADIYQTPRYLVIGTGKKITLECSQTMGHDKMYWYQQDPGMELHLIHYSYGVNSTEKGDLSSESTVSRIRTEHFPLTLESARPSHTSQYLCASSEYSSRGQYNEQFFGPGTRLTVL.